Below are 20 T cell receptor beta chains sequenced from a single sample in a study of blood T cell repertoires in COVID-19. Libraries were prepared by immunoSEQ multiplex PCR; TCRdb keeps only in-frame clonotypes and omits some of them. Altogether under 200,000 clones are present, 82% being singletons, with the ten largest covering less than 20%. Material: PBMCs or T cells enriched from blood (not recorded which). These receptors came from a man aged 55 to 70 who had recovered from COVID-19.

The chain recombines TRBV18 with TRBJ1-1; TRBD1 agrees at 8 bases. J gave up 2 bases and V 3 bases, and 5 bases lay outside the gene matches. The CDR3 has 15 residues. Per the germline V gene, CDR1 is KGHSH and CDR2 is LQKENI. DNA for the CDR3: TGTGCCAGCTCACCCATACAGGGGGAAAACACTGAAGCTTTCTTT. Amino acid sequence: CASSPIQGENTEAFF.

This clone has just one count. V gene TRBV3-1 (or the pseudogene TRBV3-2) combines with J gene TRBJ1-1; D unresolved. CDR1 is LGHDT and CDR2 is YNNKEL in the germline V gene (reference sequence). Trimming shortened V by 4 bases and J by 5 bases, and 11 bases separated the two germline ends. CDR3 size: 13 residues. As DNA, the CDR3 is TGTGCCAGCAGCCCCCGGGGTAGGACTGAAGCTTTCTTT. Protein product: CASSPRGRTEAFF.

The J gene is TRBJ1-4, the V gene TRBV24-1, with 10 bases that match TRBD1. Germline V gene lookup returns CDR1 KGHDR and CDR2 SFDVKD. V gave up 3 bases and J gave up 8 bases; unmatched junction bases: 5. The CDR3 runs to 15 residues. In DNA, the CDR3 is TGTGCCACCAGTGATACGGGACAGGGGAACGAAAAACTGTTTTTT. This gives the protein CATSDTGQGNEKLFF.

The chain recombines TRBV11-1 with TRBJ1-1, with D possibly being TRBD1 (6 bases). The CDR3 is made up of 14 amino acids. Trimming cost V 5 bases and J 0 bases, with 10 bases left between them. CDR1 is SGHAT and CDR2 is FQDESV in the germline V gene (reference sequence). The CDR3 reads CASSAGALNTEAFF. The CDR3 bases are TGTGCCAGCAGCGCAGGGGCCCTGAACACTGAAGCTTTCTTT.

The V gene is TRBV5-4, the J gene TRBJ2-5, with D perhaps TRBD1 (5 bases). Per germline, CDR1 SGHNT and CDR2 YYREEE (reference sequence). The CDR3 contains 16 residues. V shed 4 bases and J shed 5 bases, with 21 bases lying between them. CDR3 sequence: CASSRTPGAGRETQYF. The CDR3 DNA is TGTGCCAGCAGCAGAACCCCTGGGGCAGGGCGGGAGACCCAGTACTTC.

This clone has only one observation. This chain uses TRBV28 with TRBJ1-6; possibly TRBD1 for D (6 bases). The V end was cut by 3 bases, the J end by 8 bases, with 11 bases between. Germline loops: CDR1 MDHEN, CDR2 SYDVKM. CDR3 size: 14 residues. The CDR3 coding sequence is TGTGCCAGCAGTTTGACAGGTCTTCATTCACCCCTCCACTTT. This gives the protein CASSLTGLHSPLHF. The whole variable domain, filled in from reference TRBV28 and TRBJ1-6, reads DVKVTQSSRYLVKRTGEKVFLECVQDMDHENMFWYRQDPGLGLRLIYFSYDVKMKEKGDIPEGYSVSREKKERFSLILESASTNQTSMYLCASSLTGLHSPLHFGNGTRLTVT.

Only one count was recorded for this clone. The chain combines TRBV28 with TRBJ1-5; TRBD1 matches at 7 bases. CDR1 is MDHEN and CDR2 is SYDVKM in the germline V gene. This CDR3 spans 14 amino acids. The trim removed 6 bases at V and 5 bases at J, leaving 7 bases unmatched. The DNA of the CDR3 is TGTGCCAGCAGCGCCCGGGACAGTTATCAGCCCCAGCATTTT. Its translation: CASSARDSYQPQHF.

The chain is built from TRBV7-2 and TRBJ2-7, with D tentatively TRBD2 (6 bases). CDR1 and CDR2 from the germline V gene are SGHTA and FQGNSA. This CDR3 is 16 amino acids long. V dropped 0 bases and J dropped 3 bases, with 15 bases sitting between them. For the CDR3, the DNA is TGTGCCAGCAGCTTAGCGCGGGGCCTGAGGGGCTACGAGCAGTACTTC. Its translation is CASSLARGLRGYEQYF.

V is TRBV4-2 and J is TRBJ2-2; a possible D gene is TRBD2 (6 bases). Trimming cost V 1 base and J 3 bases, with 6 bases left between them. Germline V gene sequence: CDR1 LGHNA, CDR2 YNFKEQ. This CDR3 comprises 14 residues. The CDR3 nucleotides are TGTGCCAGCAGCCAAGCGGGGGACACCGGGGAGCTGTTTTTT. Protein product: CASSQAGDTGELFF.

This rearrangement joins TRBV11-2 to TRBJ1-2; TRBD1 might be the D (6 bases). Germline V gene sequence: CDR1 SGHAT, CDR2 FQNNGV. This CDR3 region has 14 residues. Trimming cost V 4 bases and J 6 bases, with 15 bases left between them. In DNA form, the CDR3 reads TGTGCCAGCAGCTCCGAGGGGGGGCGAAATGGCTACACCTTC. Its translation: CASSSEGGRNGYTF.

This rearrangement joins TRBV11-2 to TRBJ2-2; D unclear. Trimming left V 5 bases short and J 1 base short, with 14 bases between. The CDR3 loop spans 16 amino acids. CDR1 is SGHAT, CDR2 FQNNGV, per germline. CDR3 residues: CASSRRYPGNTGELFF. In nucleotides, the CDR3 is TGTGCCAGCAGCCGAAGATATCCAGGGAACACCGGGGAGCTGTTTTTT.

The chain couples TRBV29-1 to TRBJ2-6; TRBD2 matches 7 bases. J lost 0 bases, V lost 3 bases, and 5 bases had no gene match. In germline, CDR1 is SQVTM, CDR2 ANQGSEA. The CDR3 length is 16 residues. The CDR3 DNA is TGCAGCGTTGACGAGCGGGGTCTCTCTGGGGCCAACGTCCTGACTTTC. Residues: CSVDERGLSGANVLTF.

This sequence joins TRBV7-3 and TRBJ2-1; the match to TRBD1 covers 10 bases. The CDR3 covers 14 residues. V lost 2 bases, J lost 9 bases, and 4 bases stayed unmatched. Germline V gene data show CDR1 as SGHTA and CDR2 as FQGTGA. The CDR3 loop reads CASSLLGQGFEQFF. CDR3 DNA: TGTGCCAGCAGCTTACTGGGACAGGGGTTTGAGCAGTTCTTC.

The chain has TRBV7-2 and TRBJ2-2; 11 bases are shared with TRBD2. This CDR3 has 16 residues. V trimming: 5 bases; J trimming: 4 bases; junction bases outside the gene matches: 6. The germline V gene encodes CDR1 SGHTA and CDR2 FQGNSA. The CDR3 loop is CASSPILAGVTGELFF. CDR3 bases: TGTGCCAGCAGCCCGATACTAGCGGGAGTCACCGGGGAGCTGTTTTTT.

The rearrangement joins TRBV7-2 to TRBJ2-1; TRBD1 matches at 9 bases. The CDR3 consists of 14 residues. The germline V gene encodes CDR1 SGHTA and CDR2 FQGNSA. With 4 bases clipped from V and 9 bases from J, the junction kept 7 bases outside the gene matches. This CDR3 reads CASSSSGTGREQFF. DNA for the CDR3: TGTGCCAGCAGCTCCTCCGGGACAGGGCGTGAGCAGTTCTTC.

This sequence joins TRBV19 and TRBJ2-2, with D possibly TRBD2 on 6 matching bases. Trimming shortened V by 7 bases and J by 5 bases, and 17 bases separated the two germline ends. This CDR3 has 15 amino acids. Per the germline V gene, CDR1 is LNHDA and CDR2 is SQIVND (reference sequence). Here the CDR3 reads CASMAGTGGTGELFF. The DNA for the CDR3 is TGTGCCAGTATGGCGGGGACTGGAGGTACCGGGGAGCTGTTTTTT.

The rearrangement joins TRBV19 to TRBJ1-4, with D perhaps TRBD1 (5 bases). Germline V gene data show CDR1 as LNHDA and CDR2 as SQIVND (reference sequence). V shed 5 bases and J shed 2 bases, with 9 bases lying between them. CDR3 length: 14 residues. CDR3 nucleotides: TGTGCCAGTAGTTTGAGACAGACTAATGAAAAACTGTTTTTT. Translation: CASSLRQTNEKLFF.

The V call is TRBV9, the J call TRBJ1-6, with a weak D call TRBD1 (6 bases). V was trimmed by 3 bases and J by 0 bases, leaving 13 bases between them. The CDR3 length is 17 residues. Per the germline V gene, CDR1 is SGDLS and CDR2 is YYNGEE. CDR3 coding DNA: TGTGCCAGCAGCGCGGACAGATTAAGCTCCTATAATTCACCCCTCCACTTT. Residues: CASSADRLSSYNSPLHF.

J is TRBJ1-2 and V is TRBV5-4; TRBD1 is a possible D gene (6 bases). V was clipped by 4 bases and J by 6 bases, with 16 bases between them. The CDR3 totals 14 residues. Germline CDR1 is SGHNT and CDR2 is YYREEE (reference sequence). CDR3 coding DNA: TGTGCCAGCAGCACAGGGCTTGGACTGGATGGCTACACCTTC. As protein: CASSTGLGLDGYTF.

CDR3: CASRLSSGGELFF. In nucleotides, the CDR3 is TGTGCCAGCAGATTGTCGTCGGGCGGGGAGCTGTTTTTT. The chain links TRBV12-3 or TRBV12-4 to TRBJ2-2, with no clear D. The CDR3 spans 13 residues. V gave up 6 bases and J gave up 7 bases, with 12 bases separating them.